A single sample is the source of the 27 T cell receptor beta chains below, sequenced in a study of shared clonotypes between healthy human individuals. Sequenced by immunoSEQ multiplex PCR; TCRdb stores in-frame clones only, minus some. Seen here are some 95,000 clones, roughly two thirds observed once, and the top ten hold about 48%. The sequenced material came from memory CD8+ T cells sorted from blood. The subset denotes: CD45RO+ cells pooled with CCR7-negative TemRA cells. These receptors were collected from a man aged 30-40 years in good health.

The chain employs TRBV7-8 and TRBJ2-2, with unresolved D. V was pared by 6 bases and J by 7 bases, with 15 bases between. The CDR3 is 14 amino acids. Looked up from germline, CDR1 is SGHVS and CDR2 is FQNEAQ. The CDR3 nucleotides are TGTGCCAGCAGAATCGACCCCGACGGCGGGGAGCTGTTTTTT. Its translation is CASRIDPDGGELFF.

The J gene is TRBJ1-2, the V gene TRBV5-1; D call uncertain. The CDR3 spans 13 residues. V lost 3 bases to trimming and J lost 2 bases, with 8 bases between them. Germline CDR1 reads SGHRS; CDR2 reads YFSETQ. CDR3 residues: CASSSLENYGYTF. CDR3 coding DNA: TGCGCCAGCAGCTCCCTAGAGAACTATGGCTACACCTTC.

The chain has TRBV7-2 and TRBJ2-7; TRBD1 agrees at 7 bases. The CDR3 sequence is 14 residues long. CDR1 is SGHTA and CDR2 is FQGNSA in the germline V gene. V was pared by 5 bases and J by 3 bases, with 7 bases of the junction left unmatched. For the CDR3, the DNA is TGTGCCAGCAGCCACCGGGACAGAAACTACGAGCAGTACTTC. It specifies CASSHRDRNYEQYF.

The chain couples TRBV5-1 to TRBJ2-2, with TRBD2 matching over 8 bases. The CDR3 loop spans 16 amino acids. The J segment lost 7 bases and the V segment lost 4 bases, leaving 12 bases of the junction unmatched. Germline-derived CDR1 and CDR2 are SGHRS and YFSETQ. The CDR3: CASSQTGLARGGELFF. DNA of the CDR3: TGCGCCAGCAGCCAAACCGGACTAGCCCGGGGCGGGGAGCTGTTTTTT. The whole variable domain, filled in from reference TRBV5-1 and TRBJ2-2, reads KAGVTQTPRYLIKTRGQQVTLSCSPISGHRSVSWYQQTPGQGLQFLFEYFSETQRNKGNFPGRFSGRQFSNSRSEMNVSTLELGDSALYLCASSQTGLARGGELFFGEGSRLTVL.

The chain recombines TRBV7-6 with TRBJ2-7; no clear D. Per the germline V gene, CDR1 is SGHVS and CDR2 is FNYEAQ. The CDR3 extends over 12 amino acids. Trimming cost V 1 base and J 6 bases, with 7 bases left between them. CDR3 sequence: CASSLGGLEQYF. As DNA, the CDR3 is TGTGCCAGCAGCTTAGGAGGCCTCGAGCAGTACTTC.

The chain recombines TRBV30 with TRBJ2-3; 15 positions match TRBD2. The CDR3 totals 16 residues. In germline, CDR1 is GTSNPN, CDR2 SVGIG (reference sequence). V shed 2 bases and J 4 bases; nucleotides not matched to a gene: 4. The CDR3 protein is CAWSLGLAGGPDTQYF. In DNA form, the CDR3 reads TGTGCCTGGAGTCTGGGACTAGCGGGAGGCCCAGATACGCAGTATTTT.

The CDR3 nucleotides read TGTGCCAGCAGTGAAGCCGACTGGAGGGCTGGATACGAGCAGTACTTC. Its translation is CASSEADWRAGYEQYF. The chain combines TRBV6-1 with TRBJ2-7; D may be TRBD2 (6 bases). Trimming stripped 0 bases from V and 4 bases from J, with 16 bases between. Germline V gene lookup returns CDR1 MNHNS and CDR2 SASEGT. The CDR3 loop spans 16 amino acids.

This sequence joins TRBV7-2 and TRBJ1-5, with D perhaps matching TRBD1 (5 bases). CDR3 length equals 14 residues. The V gene lost 5 bases and the J gene lost 4 bases, with 12 bases spanning the gap. Germline CDR1 reads SGHTA; CDR2 reads FQGNSA. CDR3 nucleotide sequence: TGTGCCAGCAGCCCCTCTGGGGGTAATCAGCCCCAGCATTTT. Translating it yields CASSPSGGNQPQHF.

CDR3 DNA sequence: TGTGCCAGCAGTGTAGGGACACGCTCCTACGAGCAGTACTTC. It codes for CASSVGTRSYEQYF. This chain links TRBV2 with TRBJ2-7; D is possibly TRBD1 (6 bases). Germline V gives CDR1 SNHLY, CDR2 FYNNEI. Trimming removed 4 bases from V and 0 bases from J, with 10 bases in between. This CDR3 comprises 14 residues.

CDR3 region: CASSPDGNGADTQYF. The CDR3 nucleotides read TGTGCCAGCAGCCCGGATGGCAACGGGGCAGATACGCAGTATTTT. The V gene is TRBV11-3, the J gene TRBJ2-3; D might be TRBD2 (5 bases). Germline V gene lookup returns CDR1 SGHNT and CDR2 YENEEA. The V gene lost 5 bases and the J gene lost 4 bases, with 16 bases spanning the gap. There are 15 residues in the CDR3.

V gene TRBV28 combines with J gene TRBJ1-2; D uncertain. The CDR3 runs 17 residues. The germline CDR1 and CDR2 sequences are MDHEN and SYDVKM. Trimming removed 0 bases from V and 4 bases from J, with 18 bases in between. The CDR3 DNA reads TGTGCCAGCAGTTTATGGGACGGAACGCAGCTCCCCTATGGCTACACCTTC. Translation gives CASSLWDGTQLPYGYTF.

This clone was found a few times. This rearrangement joins TRBV4-1 to TRBJ2-7; the D gene is possibly TRBD1 (6 bases). CDR1 is MGHRA, CDR2 YSYEKL, per germline. V was cut by 1 base and J by 6 bases, with 10 bases left in between. The length of the CDR3 is 13 residues. In nucleotides, the CDR3 is TGCGCCAGCAGCCAAGTGCAGGGGTCCGAGCAGTACTTC. It translates to CASSQVQGSEQYF.

This clone was seen only once. The V call is TRBV27, the J call TRBJ2-7, with a weak D call TRBD2 (6 bases). Germline V lookup: CDR1 MNHEY, CDR2 SMNVEV (reference sequence). The ends were cut back, 5 bases at V and 9 bases at J, with 20 bases in the middle. The CDR3 has 14 residues. CDR3 sequence: CASSDGTPAFGQYF. The CDR3 DNA follows: TGTGCCAGCAGTGACGGGACTCCAGCTTTCGGGCAGTACTTC.

The chain couples TRBV28 to TRBJ2-5; D gene unclear. The J call is uncertain, as TRBJ2-7 better fits the DNA end. The germline gives CDR1 MDHEN, CDR2 SYDVKM. This CDR3 is 11 amino acids long. In DNA, the CDR3 is TGTGCCAGCAGTTTAAATTACGAGCAGTACTTC. Residues: CASSLNYEQYF.

V usage is TRBV5-4 and J usage is TRBJ2-7; no reliable D call. Germline CDR1 reads SGHNT; CDR2 reads YYREEE (reference sequence). V lost 1 base and J 5 bases, leaving 16 bases between the germline ends. The CDR3 extends over 15 amino acids. The CDR3 spells CASSLYGSRTDEQYF. The CDR3 DNA sequence: TGTGCCAGCAGCTTGTATGGCAGCCGGACCGACGAGCAGTACTTC.

This CDR3 reads CASSKLAGVSYEQYF. As DNA, the CDR3 is TGTGCCAGTAGTAAACTAGCGGGCGTATCCTACGAGCAGTACTTC. The chain recombines TRBV19 with TRBJ2-7, with TRBD2 matching over 9 bases. CDR1 is LNHDA, CDR2 SQIVND, per germline (reference sequence). The CDR3 is 15 amino acids. V lost 4 bases, J lost 1 base, and 5 bases stayed unmatched.

This clone was observed once. V usage is TRBV4-1 and J usage is TRBJ2-7; 7 bases agree with TRBD1. Germline values: CDR1 MGHRA, CDR2 YSYEKL. This CDR3 has 16 residues. V lost 1 base and J lost 2; bases outside the gene matches: 8. The CDR3 DNA is TGCGCCAGCAGCCAAGGATCGGACAGGCCGACCTACGAGCAGTACTTC. Its protein product is CASSQGSDRPTYEQYF.

As to this clone: A read error may explain this, as a much larger clone is one base away. The sample contains more than one DNA sequence encoding this CDR3. The CDR3 DNA sequence: TGTGCCAGCAGTTCCTATTACGAGCAGTACTTC. Its protein is CASSSYYEQYF. The chain carries TRBV28 and TRBJ2-7; D gene ambiguous. The CDR3 is 11 amino acids. CDR1 and CDR2 (germline): MDHEN, SYDVKM. V lost 4 bases to trimming and J lost 4 bases, with 5 bases between them.

The chain links TRBV27 to TRBJ2-7, with unresolved D. The CDR3 has 13 residues. The V end was cut by 6 bases, the J end by 0 bases, with 9 bases between. Germline V gives CDR1 MNHEY, CDR2 SMNVEV (reference sequence). The CDR3 coding sequence is TGTGCCAGCAGCTCTTTGAGCTCCTACGAGCAGTACTTC. Translation: CASSSLSSYEQYF.

The chain links TRBV10-1 to TRBJ2-7, with 11 nucleotides matching TRBD2. Germline-derived CDR1 and CDR2 are WNHNN and SYGVQD (reference sequence). The CDR3 length is 17 residues. Losses at the gene ends were 3 bases for V and 7 bases for J; bases not matched to a gene: 14. The CDR3 is CASSDRRRLAGTGEQYF. The CDR3 DNA reads as TGCGCCAGCAGTGACCGGCGCAGACTAGCGGGAACGGGGGAGCAGTACTTC.

The rearrangement links TRBV27 to TRBJ2-1; no definite D call. Trimming cost V 0 bases and J 6 bases, with 3 bases left between them. The germline V gene encodes CDR1 MNHEY and CDR2 SMNVEV (reference sequence). There are 12 residues in the CDR3. As DNA, the CDR3 is TGTGCCAGCAGTTTATCCAGCAATGAGCAGTTCTTC. Translated, it gives CASSLSSNEQFF.

The rearrangement links TRBV27 to TRBJ2-1, with D possibly TRBD1 on 5 matching bases. V was cut by 6 bases and J by 3 bases, with 15 bases left in between. CDR3 length: 15 amino acids. Per germline, CDR1 MNHEY and CDR2 SMNVEV (reference sequence). The CDR3: CASSLGPTDYNEQFF. The CDR3 region has the DNA TGTGCCAGCAGCCTGGGGCCCACCGACTACAATGAGCAGTTCTTC.

The chain carries TRBV6-4 and TRBJ2-1, with TRBD2 matching 7 bases. J lost 4 bases, V lost 4 bases, and 7 bases had no gene match. Germline V gene sequence: CDR1 MRHNA, CDR2 SNTAGT. The CDR3 totals 15 residues. The CDR3 DNA is TGTGCCAGCAGTGGGGGGGAGGGGAGATACAATGAGCAGTTCTTC. Residues: CASSGGEGRYNEQFF.

The rearrangement links TRBV6-4 to TRBJ1-4; D unresolved. The germline V and J ends were trimmed by 6 bases and 6 bases, with 17 bases remaining between them. The CDR3 loop spans 15 amino acids. Germline loops: CDR1 MRHNA, CDR2 SNTAGT. The CDR3 sequence: CASSPGREVDEKLFF. The CDR3 nucleotides read TGTGCCAGCAGCCCCGGGAGGGAGGTGGATGAAAAACTGTTTTTT.

The chain recombines TRBV25-1 with TRBJ2-5, with 9 bases identical to TRBD1. V shed 2 bases and J 1 base; nucleotides not matched to a gene: 8. The CDR3 length is 17 residues. CDR1 is MGHDK and CDR2 is SYGVNS in the germline V gene. CDR3 residues: CASSEQDRGGIQETQYF. CDR3 in DNA: TGTGCCAGCAGTGAACAGGACAGGGGAGGTATCCAAGAGACCCAGTACTTC. The full variable domain, with the rest looked up from reference TRBV25-1 and TRBJ2-5, is EADIYQTPRYLVIGTGKKITLECSQTMGHDKMYWYQQDPGMELHLIHYSYGVNSTEKGDLSSESTVSRIRTEHFPLTLESARPSHTSQYLCASSEQDRGGIQETQYFGPGTRLLVL.

The V gene is TRBV28, the J gene TRBJ2-1, with a tentative D call TRBD2 (5 bases). The CDR3 is 11 amino acids. From germline, CDR1 is MDHEN and CDR2 SYDVKM. The germline V and J ends were trimmed by 5 bases and 10 bases, with 9 bases remaining between them. CDR3 bases: TGTGCCAGCAGTCCCAGGAGGGAGCAGTTCTTC. Translating gives CASSPRREQFF. The full variable domain, in which reference TRBV28 and TRBJ2-1 provide the parts outside the CDR3, is DVKVTQSSRYLVKRTGEKVFLECVQDMDHENMFWYRQDPGLGLRLIYFSYDVKMKEKGDIPEGYSVSREKKERFSLILESASTNQTSMYLCASSPRREQFFGPGTRLTVL.

The chain uses TRBV11-1 and TRBJ2-7; D remains unclear. Germline CDR1 is SGHAT and CDR2 is FQDESV (reference sequence). V gave up 5 bases and J gave up 1 base, with 6 bases separating them. There are 12 residues in the CDR3. The DNA of the CDR3 is TGTGCCAGCAGCAAGAGGTCCTACGAGCAGTACTTC. Translating it yields CASSKRSYEQYF. The full variable domain, completed using reference TRBV11-1 and TRBJ2-7, is EAEVAQSPRYKITEKSQAVAFWCDPISGHATLYWYRQILGQGPELLVQFQDESVVDDSQLPKDRFSAERLKGVDSTLKIQPAELGDSAMYLCASSKRSYEQYFGPGTRLTVT.